Sequencing of this T cell receptor beta chain was carried out in a study of blood T cell repertoires in COVID-19. Clones were read by immunoSEQ multiplex PCR, and TCRdb kept only the in-frame ones, dropping some. The sample yields some 74,000 clones, about nine tenths seen once. This clone appeared once. The CDR3 length is 18 residues. CDR1 and CDR2 from the germline V gene are MNHEY and SVGEGT. Between the trimmed V and J ends, which lost 5 bases and 4 bases, there was a span of 24 bases. The sequencing input was peripheral blood. The TCR originated in a man between 50 and 59 years old with active COVID-19. The chain links TRBV6-2 or TRBV6-3 to TRBJ2-1, with D maybe TRBD2 (6 bases). CDR3 nucleotides: TGTGCCAGCAGTCACTTGAAGACAAGGACTATTGAATACAATGAGCAGTTCTTC. Its translation: CASSHLKTRTIEYNEQFF.